This TCR beta chain was obtained from a study of blood T cell repertoires in COVID-19. Turning to the study itself: Some COVID-19 samples were acute and others convalescent; all came from the United States, Italy and Spain. Sources were T cells, B-cell-depleted T cells, or PBMCs; the material itself was cDNA or gDNA.

V was clipped by 6 bases and J by 4 bases; unmatched bases: 18. Germline V gene lookup returns CDR1 MNHNS and CDR2 SASEGT. The CDR3 is made up of 18 amino acids. The authors' processing: Researchers report that nucleated cell counts were estimated from reference gene primer amplification. The repertoire was sequenced with immunoSEQ multiplex PCR; TCRdb's copy has only in-frame clones and lacks some. From that table come the V and J calls and clone size; the DNA was used to work out D and trimming. Of approximately 120,000 clones in the sample, 70% to 90% are singletons; the top ten hold about 1.1%. The V gene is TRBV6-1, the J gene TRBJ1-2; TRBD1 matches 9 bases. The sequenced sample consisted of peripheral blood. The receptor was isolated from a human donor in a cohort sampled during active COVID-19. The CDR3 protein is CASRERTGDLPKGYGYTF. The CDR3 nucleotides are TGTGCCAGCAGGGAAAGGACAGGGGACCTCCCTAAGGGCTATGGCTACACCTTC.